The 29 T cell receptor beta chains below come from one sample, sequenced in a study of human T cells and chemical hapten exposure. Time point here: patch test 3, about 24 weeks after DPC sensitization. As to treatment: therapeutic diphenylcyclopropenone sensitization with weekly scalp DPC. Each CDR3 protein is one row after TCRdb ran MiXCR on the RACE reads. Among 70,000 or so distinct CDR3 sequences listed, 8.5% to 14% were seen once. Material: whole blood, obtained in connection with sensitization to the hapten diphenylcyclopropenone (DPC). These receptors came from a woman in her 50s with alopecia areata. Some clones in this sample may be carry-over from other donors' samples.

The table lists this clonotype with a few counts. The chain uses TRBV6-6 and TRBJ2-2, with D maybe TRBD2 (5 bases). Germline V gives CDR1 MNHNY, CDR2 SVGAGI (reference sequence). The CDR3 has 15 amino acids. Trimming cost V 2 bases and J 2 bases, with 9 bases left between them. Here the CDR3 reads CASSYGLINTGELFF. CDR3 DNA: TGTGCCAGCAGTTACGGACTGATAAACACCGGGGAGCTGTTTTTT.

The chain is built from TRBV5-1 and TRBJ2-1, with D possibly matching TRBD2 (5 bases). CDR3 length: 14 amino acids. Germline CDR1 is SGHRS and CDR2 is YFSETQ. Trimming shortened V by 0 bases and J by 8 bases, and 12 bases separated the two germline ends. DNA for the CDR3: TGCGCCAGCAGCTTGGGAGGGATTCTGGATGAGCAGTTCTTC. This sequence encodes CASSLGGILDEQFF.

This clonotype was recorded many times. The V and J genes are TRBV9 and TRBJ2-2, with TRBD1 matching over 8 bases. Germline-derived CDR1 and CDR2 are SGDLS and YYNGEE. The CDR3 runs 15 residues. V was clipped by 3 bases and J by 7 bases; unmatched bases: 8. CDR3 loop: CASSAPTGEVGELFF. The CDR3 DNA reads as TGTGCCAGCAGCGCCCCGACAGGGGAGGTCGGGGAGCTGTTTTTT.

V usage is TRBV7-8 and J usage is TRBJ2-5; 9 nucleotides line up with TRBD2. V trimming: 5 bases; J trimming: 4 bases; junction bases outside the gene matches: 8. CDR1 and CDR2 from the germline V gene are SGHVS and FQNEAQ. The CDR3 extends over 15 amino acids. The CDR3 is CASSPAGGVGETQYF. CDR3 coding DNA: TGTGCCAGCAGCCCTGCGGGGGGGGTCGGAGAGACCCAGTACTTC.

This clonotype was picked up many times. The CDR3, as DNA: TGTGCCAGCAGTCCCACAGATACGCAGTATTTT. This encodes CASSPTDTQYF. This rearrangement joins TRBV7-9 to TRBJ2-3, with D unresolved. Germline loops: CDR1 SEHNR, CDR2 FQNEAQ (reference sequence). V lost 6 bases and J lost 2, with 3 bases in between. The CDR3 contains 11 residues.

The chain carries TRBV5-1 and TRBJ2-3; D possibly corresponds to TRBD2 (6 bases). V lost 0 bases and J lost 0, with 8 bases in between. The CDR3 totals 15 residues. Germline assignment: CDR1 SGHRS and CDR2 YFSETQ. The CDR3 is CASSLASASTDTQYF. CDR3 nucleotide sequence: TGCGCCAGCAGCTTGGCTAGCGCTAGCACAGATACGCAGTATTTT.

This clonotype was observed a few times. CDR3 sequence reads: CASSLLGGMLHNEQFF. CDR3 in DNA: TGTGCCAGCAGCTTGTTAGGGGGAATGCTGCACAATGAGCAGTTCTTC. V is TRBV5-4 and J is TRBJ2-1; D may be TRBD1 (6 bases). Trimming cost V 1 base and J 5 bases, with 16 bases left between them. The length of the CDR3 is 16 residues. CDR1 is SGHNT and CDR2 is YYREEE in the germline V gene (reference sequence).

Regarding this clonotype: A junction end diverges from the germline sequence, so it may reflect a read error. The chain employs TRBV28 and TRBJ2-4; D is unresolved. Germline V gene lookup returns CDR1 MDHEN and CDR2 SYDVKM. This CDR3 is 12 amino acids long. For the CDR3, the DNA is TGTGCCAGCGGGTCTTTGAAGCTGCAGGAGAACTTC. It specifies CASGSLKLQENF. Drawing the rest from reference TRBV28 and TRBJ2-4, the complete variable domain is DVKVTQSSRYLVKRTGEKVFLECVQDMDHENMFWYRQDPGLGLRLIYFSYDVKMKEKGDIPEGYSVSREKKERFSLILESASTNQTSMYLCASGSLKLQENFGAGTRLSVL.

Ten or more counts support this clonotype. The chain uses TRBV6-6 and TRBJ2-7; D is unresolved. Germline CDR1 MNHNY, CDR2 SVGAGI (reference sequence). This CDR3 contains 13 residues. Deletions cut 2 bases from V and 6 bases from J, with 11 bases between. CDR3 coding DNA: TGTGCCAGCAGTTACGTGGCCCTTCCCGAGCAGTACTTC. Translating gives CASSYVALPEQYF.

Details on this clonotype: Possible read error: a much larger clone is one base away. The CDR3 region has the DNA TGTGCCAGCAGCGATCGACTGGATGATACGCAGTATTTT. Protein: CASSDRLDDTQYF. V and J are TRBV11-2 and TRBJ2-3, with D unclear. Germline values: CDR1 SGHAT, CDR2 FQNNGV. CDR3 length: 13 amino acids. V was pared by 5 bases and J by 6 bases, with 12 bases between.

This chain joins TRBV4-1 and TRBJ2-1; 7 bases agree with TRBD2. V trimming: 4 bases; J trimming: 3 bases; junction bases outside the gene matches: 3. Germline lookup yields CDR1 MGHRA and CDR2 YSYEKL. The CDR3 has 14 amino acids. The DNA of the CDR3 is TGCGCCAGCAGCCTGGGACTACGCTACAATGAGCAGTTCTTC. This codes for CASSLGLRYNEQFF.

The V gene is TRBV27, the J gene TRBJ2-1; the D call may be TRBD1 or TRBD2 (5 bases each). The CDR3 runs to 11 residues. V was cut by 4 bases and J by 9 bases, with 7 bases left in between. The germline CDR1 and CDR2 sequences are MNHEY and SMNVEV (reference sequence). The CDR3 coding sequence is TGTGCCAGCAGTTGGGGGATTGAGCAGTTCTTC. Its protein product is CASSWGIEQFF.

The CDR3 loop reads CSARLGGSYNEQFF. The CDR3 nucleotides are TGCAGTGCTAGACTTGGGGGTTCCTACAATGAGCAGTTCTTC. The chain couples TRBV20-1 to TRBJ2-1; D is possibly TRBD1 or TRBD2 (5 bases each). V lost 2 bases and J lost 1, with 9 bases in between. This CDR3 comprises 14 residues. Germline CDR1 is DFQATT and CDR2 is SNEGSKA (reference sequence).

This clonotype was recorded many times. The chain links TRBV20-1 to TRBJ2-5; 9 bases line up with TRBD2. This CDR3 is built from 15 residues. The J segment lost 4 bases and the V segment lost 5 bases, leaving 11 bases of the junction unmatched. Germline V gives CDR1 DFQATT, CDR2 SNEGSKA (reference sequence). Here the CDR3 reads CSAYLAGDGRETQYF. As DNA, the CDR3 is TGCAGTGCTTACTTAGCGGGAGACGGGCGAGAGACCCAGTACTTC.

Ten or more counts support this clonotype. This rearrangement joins TRBV4-3 to TRBJ1-2, with TRBD1 matching 9 bases. Germline V gene data show CDR1 as LGHNA and CDR2 as YSLEER. The trim removed 6 bases at V and 4 bases at J, leaving 9 bases unmatched. The CDR3 loop spans 15 amino acids. The CDR3 DNA sequence: TGCGCCAGCAGTCACCGGGACAGGGATGGCTATGGCTACACCTTC. It encodes CASSHRDRDGYGYTF.

A few counts support this clonotype. This chain joins TRBV6-2 or TRBV6-3 and TRBJ2-7; 7 bases align to TRBD1. Losses at the gene ends were 2 bases for V and 0 bases for J; bases not matched to a gene: 7. This CDR3 comprises 16 residues. Germline V CDR1 and CDR2: MNHEY, SVGEGT. This chain's CDR3 is CASSYMGQQSSYEQYF. As DNA, the CDR3 is TGTGCCAGCAGTTACATGGGACAGCAGAGCTCCTACGAGCAGTACTTC.

The chain has TRBV4-3 and TRBJ1-3; D not resolved. From germline, CDR1 is LGHNA and CDR2 YSLEER. The CDR3 loop spans 17 amino acids. Trimming removed 1 base from V and 0 bases from J, with 13 bases in between. CDR3 sequence: CASSQGVTADSGNTIYF. DNA for the CDR3: TGCGCCAGCAGCCAAGGAGTCACGGCGGACTCTGGAAACACCATATATTTT.

The gene calls are TRBV10-3 and TRBJ1-1; a weak D match, TRBD1 (5 bases). CDR3 length equals 15 residues. Germline values: CDR1 ENHRY, CDR2 SYGVKD. Trimming pared 0 bases from V and 1 base from J, leaving 9 bases between. The CDR3, as DNA: TGTGCCATCAGTGAGTCTGGGGGTAGGAACACTGAAGCTTTCTTT. Protein sequence: CAISESGGRNTEAFF.

The chain couples TRBV18 to TRBJ2-1; TRBD2 matches at 8 bases. J gave up 6 bases and V 2 bases, and 6 bases lay outside the gene matches. Germline V gene data show CDR1 as KGHSH and CDR2 as LQKENI. This CDR3 is 15 amino acids long. This CDR3 is CASSPIAGTSNEQFF. CDR3 in DNA: TGTGCCAGCTCACCAATAGCGGGGACCTCCAATGAGCAGTTCTTC.

V is TRBV5-1 and J is TRBJ2-7, with 10 bases fitting TRBD1. The CDR3 is 15 residues long. V shed 4 bases and J 2 bases; nucleotides not matched to a gene: 6. CDR1 and CDR2 from the germline V gene are SGHRS and YFSETQ. As DNA, the CDR3 is TGCGCCAGCAGCACCCTGGACAGGGGGGCCTACGAGCAGTACTTC. Residues: CASSTLDRGAYEQYF.

The CDR3 DNA sequence: TGTGCCAGCAGCTTAGAATACTCCCAAGAGACCCAGTACTTC. This translates into CASSLEYSQETQYF. V and J are TRBV7-9 and TRBJ2-5; the D is unclear. The CDR3 extends over 14 amino acids. V gave up 1 base and J gave up 1 base, with 7 bases separating them. CDR1 is SEHNR and CDR2 is FQNEAQ in the germline V gene (reference sequence).

This clonotype has a count of ten or more. The V and J genes are TRBV7-9 and TRBJ1-6; D may be TRBD1 (6 bases). Germline assignment: CDR1 SEHNR and CDR2 FQNEAQ (reference sequence). The CDR3 loop spans 14 amino acids. V was pared by 8 bases and J by 7 bases, with 15 bases between. CDR3 residues: CASWAGDMNSPLHF. In DNA, the CDR3 is TGTGCCAGCTGGGCAGGGGACATGAATTCACCCCTCCACTTT.

This clonotype was seen at least ten times. The chain links TRBV6-2 or TRBV6-3 to TRBJ1-5; a possible D gene is TRBD1 (6 bases). Germline V gives CDR1 MNHEY, CDR2 SVGEGT. The CDR3 is made up of 14 amino acids. The V end was cut by 7 bases, the J end by 0 bases, with 10 bases between. This CDR3 reads CASMDSISNQPQHF. In DNA form, the CDR3 reads TGTGCCAGCATGGACAGTATTAGCAATCAGCCCCAGCATTTT.

This clonotype has ten or more counts. V is TRBV5-1 and J is TRBJ2-3, with D hard to call. In germline, CDR1 is SGHRS, CDR2 YFSETQ. The CDR3 totals 15 residues. The V end was cut by 6 bases, the J end by 4 bases, with 18 bases between. CDR3: CASNPSPPLSDTQYF. The CDR3 DNA reads as TGCGCCAGCAATCCTTCCCCACCATTGTCAGATACGCAGTATTTT.

Ten or more counts support this clonotype. V usage is TRBV12-3 or TRBV12-4 and J usage is TRBJ1-1; a weak D match, TRBD1 (5 bases). The CDR3 extends over 12 amino acids. V lost 7 bases and J lost 6, with 12 bases in between. The CDR3 DNA reads TGTGCCAGCAATACCGACAGCCCTGAAGCTTTCTTT. Encoded protein: CASNTDSPEAFF.

The rearrangement uses TRBV5-1 and TRBJ1-6; TRBD1 matches at 7 bases. Germline CDR1 is SGHRS and CDR2 is YFSETQ. The ends lost 4 bases at V and 7 bases at J; junction bases unmatched: 11. This CDR3 has 16 residues. The CDR3 DNA reads as TGCGCCAGCAGCCCCCAAGCGCGGGACAGCAATTCACCCCTCCACTTT. Translating gives CASSPQARDSNSPLHF.

The J gene is TRBJ2-1, the V gene TRBV10-3; D remains ambiguous. V gave up 2 bases and J gave up 4 bases, with 12 bases separating them. The CDR3 contains 15 residues. Germline V gene lookup returns CDR1 ENHRY and CDR2 SYGVKD. The CDR3 DNA is TGTGCCATCAGTGAGGCAGCACAGACTTACAATGAGCAGTTCTTC. It specifies CAISEAAQTYNEQFF.

This sequence joins TRBV27 and TRBJ2-5; D not resolved. V lost 6 bases and J 5 bases, leaving 19 bases between the germline ends. Germline V gene sequence: CDR1 MNHEY, CDR2 SMNVEV (reference sequence). The CDR3 length is 15 residues. The CDR3 sequence: CASRSTRLPVETQYF. CDR3 nucleotide sequence: TGTGCCAGCAGAAGTACCAGGCTCCCGGTTGAGACCCAGTACTTC.

The chain uses TRBV7-2 and TRBJ2-1, with 8 bases identical to TRBD1. The CDR3 sequence is 16 residues long. Germline trimming cut 1 base from V and 7 bases from J; bases unmatched to any gene: 9. Germline CDR1 SGHTA, CDR2 FQGNSA. The CDR3 DNA sequence: TGTGCCAGCAGCTTAGTTGGCAGGGGGCGCAGGAATGAGCAGTTCTTC. Amino acid sequence: CASSLVGRGRRNEQFF.